This T cell receptor (beta chain) was captured by sequencing in a study of cytomegalovirus exposure and HLA in healthy donors (dated by TCRdb to about 2017). Describing the broader study: According to an earlier analysis of 587 of the donors, about 179 million T cells yielded 117 million unique TCR beta sequences and approximately 280 Gb of sequence data. An early release that covered fewer than 750 HLA-typed donors contained around 330 gigabases of sequencing data and approximately 85 million unique TCR sequences. Of the roughly 430 genotyped donors, over 65% fell in the genetic ancestry cluster associated with self-reported Caucasian donors. The study was designed to test whether signatures of past pathogen exposure could be identified by cataloging public T cell receptors. The T cell repertoires of under 750 subjects were profiled by immunosequencing and related to cytomegalovirus serostatus. Along with the approximately 700-subject first cohort, a separate validation cohort of over a hundred different subjects was used. The study combined high-throughput TCR immunosequencing, statistical association of individual TCRs with disease status, and machine learning to predict cytomegalovirus infection status. To study patterns of TCR occurrence, a later analysis re-analyzed previously published TCR beta repertoires from 666 donors and added high-resolution HLA genotyping. Rather than drawing on any new phenotypic data, the later analysis identified candidate immune exposures from TCR beta sequences and the way those sequences occurred across donors. In an earlier analysis of roughly 540 of the donors, high-throughput TCR beta sequencing was used to judge whether each TCR beta V gene segment behaved as functional or pseudogenic. Donor age, sex, ethnicity and CMV serostatus were compiled alongside the repertoire data. A later genetic analysis used genome-wide SNP genotypes for about 65% of the 666 donors, treating that subset as a discovery cohort. All discovery cohort repertoires had been generated using a single sequencing platform. HLA typing covered class I and class II loci at four-digit resolution. Typing coverage differed by locus: A, B, C, DRB1 and DQB1 were typed in about 629-630 donors, DQA1 in 522, DPA1 in approximately 610, and DPB1 in roughly 450. About five DR-DQ haplotypes were handled as single units for association and clustering because linkage in the cohort was strong. Among 300 to 450 genotyped donors of the cohort, an average of around 240,000 unique TCR beta nucleotide sequences were sequenced per donor, 15% to 20% of them non-productive.

CDR3 length: 15 amino acids, cysteine to phenylalanine. Only the CDR3 DNA stays, 45 bases, in frame from base 1. The junction carries 18 bases between V and J, which are trimmed by 7 bases and 5 bases respectively. The germline V gene (reference sequence) gives CDR1 as MNHNY and CDR2 as SVGAGI. In total, 500 to 700 healthy bone marrow donors made up the cohort. At the time of sampling, every cohort member was nominally healthy, though immune exposures that went unrecorded were likely present. The donor was CMV seronegative and belonged to the group of 352 seronegative cohort members. A peripheral blood sample was collected from each donor, and TCR beta sequencing was performed on peripheral blood mononuclear cells. The Qiagen DNeasy Blood Extraction Kit was used to extract genomic DNA from the blood cell samples. What the authors observed across the whole study: Over 15 rarely observed V segments, including chromosome 9 orphons, were excluded from the earlier analysis of approximately 500 of the donors because counts were too low. For the cohort, immune exposure information was limited to CMV serostatus. In the study, approximately 160 TCR beta chains were listed as associated with cytomegalovirus. When HLA alleles, especially DR and DQ, strongly co-occurred, TCR associations were difficult to assign to individual alleles. According to a later genetic analysis, donors in an Asian-associated ancestry cluster had fewer N-insertions in productive TCRs than the approximately 700-donor mean. In an earlier analysis of 450 to 750 of the donors, most TCR beta V segments appeared in productive rearrangements about 87% or about 30% of the time, broadly matching IMGT annotations. The sequencing pipeline was judged likely to have produced a cluster of highly shared sequence variants as a technical artifact. According to a later analysis, most CMV-associated TCR beta chains appeared to be HLA-restricted, and the HLA associations seemed to be driven largely by CMV exposure. A further reported finding was that TCR beta sequences accurately predicted the HLA-A and HLA-B alleles for most subjects in the first cohort. An association between a missense DCLRE1C variant and V-gene and J-gene trimming of TCR beta chains was found in a later genetic analysis and replicated in an independent cohort. In a later analysis, 16,951 TCR beta sequences were associated with specific HLA alleles at a false discovery rate of 0.05. Some IMGT-functional V segments, including TRBV6-2 and TRBV6-3, could not be distinguished by the 87-base-pair reads and were therefore excluded. Roughly uniform sequencing depth across donors was assumed in presence/absence analyses, although this assumption may not hold. In both the original and validation cohorts, the classifier was reported to diagnose cytomegalovirus status with high specificity and sensitivity. In vitro tests confirmed that three of the cytomegalovirus-associated TCR beta chains recognize cytomegalovirus antigens. The cohort was sequenced for TCR beta chains only, and without alpha or paired-chain data the features that could be detected were limited. A later analysis found that HLA-associated TCR beta chains were more clonally expanded and had lower generation probabilities than equally common non-associated chains. Several of the top co-occurrence clusters appeared to be linked to parvovirus B19, influenza, CMV and Epstein-Barr virus, according to a later analysis. In a later analysis, the rate of TCR association differed among HLA loci, with DRB1 alleles having the most associated TCRs and HLA-C alleles having the fewest. The authors suggested that the approach could potentially be generalized to other disease states and immunological phenotypes. Because HLA typing was unavailable for some donors at each locus, only the typed subset was used in association tests. While some public TCRs were present in many individuals, most TCR sequences turned up only very rarely across donors. Linkage disequilibrium might explain the correlated functional status among segregating V segments, but an unknown experimental factor could not be ruled out.

Worth noting for this clone: It lacks a known antigen. Base qualities are missing; no much larger clone stands one base away.

Receptors were amplified or captured by the immunoSEQ multiplex PCR assay. For the multiplex PCR, a mixture combining 60 forward primers for TCR Vbeta segments and 13 reverse primers for TCR Jbeta segments was used. The CDR3 region of rearranged TCR beta genes was amplified from genomic DNA with a multiplex PCR assay. The Illumina HiSeq System was used to sequence the amplified TCR beta libraries as 87-base-pair reads. On the authors' methods: Across the roughly 640 repertoires, a later analysis counted 80 million or so unique TCR beta chains, approximately 12 million of which were shared by at least two donors. A nearest-neighbor algorithm error-corrected the raw reads and collapsed the reads into unique sequences, merging closely related sequences to remove PCR and sequencing errors. Alignment of CDR3 sequences to IMGT reference sequences was used to assign V, D and J gene segments. Each retained sequence needed at least a six-nucleotide match to both a V gene segment and a J gene segment. Rearrangements were classified as productive when the CDR3 lacked stop codons and remained in frame with V and J, and all other rearrangements were classified as non-productive. CDR3 was defined according to IMGT convention as the region running from the second conserved V-encoded cysteine to the conserved J-encoded phenylalanine. The earlier analysis of 550 to 650 of the donors excluded any sequence lacking an unambiguous match to a single V gene segment. An earlier analysis of fewer than 750 of the donors called V segments functional above 56.7% productive rearrangements and segregating when the between-donor standard deviation exceeded 5%. To diagnose cytomegalovirus status from the catalog of TCR beta chain sequences, a statistical classification framework was built. In a later analysis, TCR nucleotide sequences were compared against IMGT/GENE-DB human TR gene sequences so that V and J genes could be assigned. A later analysis assigned CDR3 sequences and most-parsimonious VDJ recombination scenarios with the TCRdist pipeline. In a later analysis, each TCR beta chain was defined by its CDR3 amino acid sequence together with its V-gene family, and reads lacking a unique V-gene family were excluded. As a way to deal with suspected cross-contamination and a sequencing artifact, a later analysis dropped roughly 600 nucleotide sequences that were highly shared and had low generation probability. For each public chain, a later analysis derived a clonal expansion index from normalized ranks of inferred template counts within each repertoire. In a later analysis, generation probabilities were computed with a VDJ recombination model fitted to out-of-frame rearrangements, and the resulting probabilities were checked against IGoR. In a later analysis, TCR-TCR, TCR-HLA and TCR-CMV co-occurrence was scored with hypergeometric tests, and a repertoire-size bias correction was applied to TCR pairs. False discovery rates were estimated in a later analysis by permuting HLA or CMV assignments 20 times. A later analysis grouped co-occurring TCRs with DBSCAN, adding TCRdist sequence similarity when clustering within HLA-allele-positive subsets. Repertoires with fewer than 30,000 or more than 120,000 public chains were left out of co-occurrence clustering, as were a handful of repertoires with anomalous nucleotide sharing. Sourced from immuneACCESS, this table was stored by TCRdb with only in-frame sequences that have V and J called. A share of the clones is absent; for the studies checked, an unresolved V gene accounts for under half, and the remainder has no known explanation. The DNA gave D and trimming, while V, J and clone size come from that table. This sample holds around 280,000 clones; about 87% were observed only once. The ten largest account for 2% to 3% of the sample.

This TCR came from a young woman in good health and CMV-seronegative. The receptor chain draws on TRBV6-6 and TRBJ1-5; confidence is insufficient to name the D gene. Sequenced: PBMCs. The DNA sequence follows: TGTGCCAGCAATACTCCAGGAATAGGCGATCAGCCCCAGCATTTT. It translates as CASNTPGIGDQPQHF.